This entry lists 17 T cell receptor beta chains sequenced from one sample in a study of patients and donors after allogeneic stem cell transplantation. TCRdb reprocessed the RT-PCR reads via MiXCR and lists one record per CDR3 protein. The repertoire has 28,000 or so distinct CDR3 sequences, nearly 7% of them found once; the top ten carry roughly 34%. Specimen: blood, either unsorted or a sorted T cell fraction (not recorded which). The receptors originated from a human donor who was either an allogeneic HSCT recipient or a stem cell or donor lymphocyte infusion donor (not recorded which). It is not recorded whose cells these are; they may come from a transplant donor.

The chain recombines TRBV13 with TRBJ1-2, with D possibly TRBD1 on 6 matching bases. V was cut by 5 bases and J by 7 bases, with 11 bases left in between. Germline CDR1 is PRHDT and CDR2 is FYEKMQ (reference sequence). There are 12 residues in the CDR3. The CDR3 loop is CASSTTGIGYTF. In DNA, the CDR3 is TGTGCCAGCAGCACCACAGGGATTGGCTACACCTTC.

J is TRBJ2-7 and V is TRBV20-1, with 7 positions matching TRBD2. Losses at the gene ends were 6 bases for V and 4 bases for J; bases not matched to a gene: 9. Germline assignment: CDR1 DFQATT and CDR2 SNEGSKA (reference sequence). The CDR3 consists of 13 residues. The CDR3: CSARQAGSYEQYF. The DNA for the CDR3 is TGCAGTGCCCGCCAAGCGGGAAGTTACGAGCAGTACTTC.

The sample holds many counts of this clonotype. The chain couples TRBV28 to TRBJ1-1; the D is unclear. Trimming pared 5 bases from V and 4 bases from J, leaving 14 bases between. The germline CDR1 and CDR2 sequences are MDHEN and SYDVKM. The CDR3 runs to 14 residues. Written as DNA, the CDR3 is TGTGCCAGCAGTCTGATGCCCGCGAGCACTGAAGCTTTCTTT. Its protein product is CASSLMPASTEAFF. The full variable domain, completed using reference TRBV28 and TRBJ1-1, is DVKVTQSSRYLVKRTGEKVFLECVQDMDHENMFWYRQDPGLGLRLIYFSYDVKMKEKGDIPEGYSVSREKKERFSLILESASTNQTSMYLCASSLMPASTEAFFGQGTRLTVV.

This clonotype came up many times. V gene TRBV20-1 combines with J gene TRBJ1-2, with TRBD1 matching over 11 bases. The junction had 6 bases not matched to a gene; V was cut back by 0 bases and J by 6 bases. The CDR3 has 15 residues. Per germline, CDR1 DFQATT and CDR2 SNEGSKA (reference sequence). CDR3 sequence (DNA): TGCAGTGCTAGAGATGCAGGGACAGGGGGAAATGGCTACACCTTC. Translation: CSARDAGTGGNGYTF.

The chain recombines TRBV20-1 with TRBJ2-1; no clear D gene. The length of the CDR3 is 15 residues. Trimming pared 1 base from V and 4 bases from J, leaving 14 bases between. Germline V CDR1 and CDR2: DFQATT, SNEGSKA (reference sequence). In nucleotides, the CDR3 is TGCAGTGCTAGAGGTTCCCCTGAGATTTACAATGAGCAGTTCTTC. Translated, it gives CSARGSPEIYNEQFF.

The gene calls are TRBV7-6 and TRBJ2-5, with D unresolved. The CDR3 contains 15 residues. Trimming pared 1 base from V and 1 base from J, leaving 10 bases between. CDR1 SGHVS and CDR2 FNYEAQ come from the germline V gene. The CDR3 DNA is TGTGCCAGCAGCTTAGGGGTGACCCCCCAAGAGACCCAGTACTTC. It is translated as CASSLGVTPQETQYF. The variable domain in full, completed from reference TRBV7-6 and TRBJ2-5, reads GAGVSQSPRYKVTKRGQDVALRCDPISGHVSLYWYRQALGQGPEFLTYFNYEAQQDKSGLPNDRFSAERPEGSISTLTIQRTEQRDSAMYRCASSLGVTPQETQYFGPGTRLLVL.

This chain connects TRBV3-1 to TRBJ2-5; D is unresolved. Germline V lookup: CDR1 LGHDT, CDR2 YNNKEL (reference sequence). The CDR3 spans 13 residues. V was pared by 4 bases and J by 2 bases, with 8 bases between. Written as DNA, the CDR3 is TGTGCCAGCAGCCCATTACCGCAAGAGACCCAGTACTTC. Encoded protein: CASSPLPQETQYF.

The sample holds a few counts of this clonotype. The chain uses TRBV30 and TRBJ1-4, with D maybe TRBD1 (5 bases). This CDR3 region has 15 residues. Germline CDR1 is GTSNPN and CDR2 is SVGIG (reference sequence). Trimming removed 2 bases from V and 8 bases from J, with 18 bases in between. In nucleotides, the CDR3 is TGTGCCTGGAGTTCGTGGACCCCGGGGGACGAAAAACTGTTTTTT. It codes for CAWSSWTPGDEKLFF.

V usage is TRBV6-5 and J usage is TRBJ2-6, with D unresolved. CDR3 length: 12 amino acids. Germline assignment: CDR1 MNHEY and CDR2 SVGAGI. V was cut by 10 bases and J by 0 bases, with 4 bases left in between. The DNA of the CDR3 is TGTGCCACGGTCTCTGGGGCCAACGTCCTGACTTTC. Translated: CATVSGANVLTF.

This clonotype was seen ten or more times. V and J are TRBV7-8 and TRBJ2-1; D ambiguous. The CDR3 is 19 residues long. Trimming removed 3 bases from V and 2 bases from J, with 23 bases in between. Germline V CDR1 and CDR2: SGHVS, FQNEAQ. In DNA form, the CDR3 reads TGTGCCAGCAGCTTGGTGCCGCGTTCTAGGGTAAGTCCCTACAATGAGCAGTTCTTC. Its protein product is CASSLVPRSRVSPYNEQFF.

This clonotype showed up many times. V and J are TRBV5-1 and TRBJ2-3, with unresolved D. Germline V gene sequence: CDR1 SGHRS, CDR2 YFSETQ. With 0 bases removed from V and 2 bases from J, the gap between germline ends came to 10 bases. This CDR3 spans 15 amino acids. CDR3 nucleotides: TGCGCCAGCAGCTTGGCCGGACGGTCCACAGATACGCAGTATTTT. Its protein is CASSLAGRSTDTQYF.

The sample holds a few counts of this clonotype. The V and J genes are TRBV9 and TRBJ2-1, with 7 nucleotides matching TRBD1. V lost 0 bases to trimming and J lost 8 bases; unmatched junction nucleotides: 11. The germline V gene encodes CDR1 SGDLS and CDR2 YYNGEE. The CDR3 sequence is 16 residues long. CDR3 sequence: CASSVGVTGILDEQFF. The CDR3 DNA follows: TGTGCCAGCAGCGTAGGGGTGACAGGGATTTTAGATGAGCAGTTCTTC.

Only a few counts were recorded for this clonotype. V and J are TRBV20-1 and TRBJ1-1; no clear D. The germline gives CDR1 DFQATT, CDR2 SNEGSKA (reference sequence). The CDR3 has 14 amino acids. Trimming removed 5 bases at V and 1 base at J, with 14 bases between. The CDR3 loop is CSARAGFANTEAFF. CDR3 in DNA: TGCAGTGCTCGTGCGGGTTTCGCGAACACTGAAGCTTTCTTT.

The chain carries TRBV7-9 and TRBJ1-6; D not resolved. Trimming took 0 bases from V and 9 from J, leaving 3 bases between them. Looked up from germline, CDR1 is SEHNR and CDR2 is FQNEAQ (reference sequence). CDR3 length equals 12 residues. The CDR3 here is CASSLATSPLHF. Here the CDR3 DNA reads TGTGCCAGCAGCTTAGCAACTTCACCCCTCCACTTT.

There are many counts of this clonotype. The J gene is TRBJ1-4, the V gene TRBV7-2; D gene unclear. Germline V lookup: CDR1 SGHTA, CDR2 FQGNSA. The length of the CDR3 is 15 residues. V was shortened by 5 bases and J by 4 bases, with 14 bases between the two germline ends. As DNA, the CDR3 is TGTGCCAGCAGCCCCGGTGCGAGCGGTAATGAAAAACTGTTTTTT. Translating gives CASSPGASGNEKLFF. Full variable domain (outside the CDR3, taken from reference TRBV7-2 and TRBJ1-4): GAGVSQSPSNKVTEKGKDVELRCDPISGHTALYWYRQSLGQGLEFLIYFQGNSAPDKSGLPSDRFSAERTGGSVSTLTIQRTQQEDSAVYLCASSPGASGNEKLFFGSGTQLSVL.

This clonotype was detected many times. This rearrangement joins TRBV25-1 to TRBJ1-1, with 7 bases that match TRBD1. The germline V gene has CDR1 MGHDK and CDR2 SYGVNS. Trimming at V came to 2 bases and at J to 0 bases, leaving 3 bases not matched to a gene. The CDR3 is 15 amino acids. The CDR3 coding sequence is TGTGCCAGCAGTGAAAACAGGGGAATGAACACTGAAGCTTTCTTT. Translation: CASSENRGMNTEAFF. Complete variable domain (other parts from reference TRBV25-1 and TRBJ1-1): EADIYQTPRYLVIGTGKKITLECSQTMGHDKMYWYQQDPGMELHLIHYSYGVNSTEKGDLSSESTVSRIRTEHFPLTLESARPSHTSQYLCASSENRGMNTEAFFGQGTRLTVV.

This clonotype was seen repeatedly, ten times or more. The V gene is TRBV12-3 or TRBV12-4, the J gene TRBJ1-2; D is perhaps TRBD1 (5 bases). This CDR3 spans 15 amino acids. Deletions cut 6 bases from V and 8 bases from J, with 22 bases between. CDR3 region: CASSPLQSGVGGYTF. The CDR3 DNA sequence: TGTGCCAGCAGCCCCCTCCAGTCGGGGGTGGGGGGCTACACCTTC.